These 13 T cell receptor beta chains share one sample of origin, sequenced in a study of blood T cell repertoires in COVID-19 (dated by TCRdb to about 2020). Libraries were built with the immunoSEQ multiplex PCR assay. Entries here come from immuneACCESS through TCRdb and include only in-frame sequences with V and J called. Some clones fail to appear in such tables; in the studies checked, an unresolved V gene covers under half of the shortfall, and the cause of the remainder is unknown. The sample table shows 170,000 or so clones, and more than 75% are seen once. Of the sample, 17% falls within the top ten clones. Sequencing was performed on PBMCs or T cells enriched from blood (not recorded which). Receptors were obtained from a woman between 50 and 59 years old who had recovered from COVID-19.

The chain employs TRBV30 and TRBJ1-5, with TRBD1 identical over 9 bases. This CDR3 contains 14 residues. V gave up 2 bases and J gave up 4 bases; unmatched junction bases: 3. Germline assignment: CDR1 GTSNPN and CDR2 SVGIG (reference sequence). CDR3 in DNA: TGTGCCTGGAGTATGGGACAGGGAAATCAGCCCCAGCATTTT. Its translation: CAWSMGQGNQPQHF.

This clone was picked up many times. This chain uses TRBV2 with TRBJ1-3; D is unresolved. The CDR3 covers 15 residues. Trimming pared 6 bases from V and 0 bases from J, leaving 12 bases between. Per germline, CDR1 SNHLY and CDR2 FYNNEI. The CDR3 sequence is CASSTRSGSGNTIYF. DNA for the CDR3: TGTGCCAGCAGCACTAGGTCGGGCTCTGGAAACACCATATATTTT. The full variable domain, with the rest looked up from reference TRBV2 and TRBJ1-3, is EPEVTQTPSHQVTQMGQEVILRCVPISNHLYFYWYRQILGQKVEFLVSFYNNEISEKSEIFDDQFSVERPDGSNFTLKIRSTKLEDSAMYFCASSTRSGSGNTIYFGEGSWLTVV.

The V call is TRBV5-1, the J call TRBJ2-2, with 9 positions matching TRBD2. Germline V gives CDR1 SGHRS, CDR2 YFSETQ. J was trimmed by 5 bases and V by 2 bases; bases with no gene match: 4. The CDR3 length is 15 residues. The DNA for the CDR3 is TGCGCCAGCAGCTTTAGCGGGAGAGAAACCGGGGAGCTGTTTTTT. Its protein product is CASSFSGRETGELFF. Full variable domain (outside the CDR3, taken from reference TRBV5-1 and TRBJ2-2): KAGVTQTPRYLIKTRGQQVTLSCSPISGHRSVSWYQQTPGQGLQFLFEYFSETQRNKGNFPGRFSGRQFSNSRSEMNVSTLELGDSALYLCASSFSGRETGELFFGEGSRLTVL.

The gene calls are TRBV7-8 and TRBJ2-1; D is possibly TRBD2 (6 bases). The CDR3 runs to 11 residues. In germline, CDR1 is SGHVS, CDR2 FQNEAQ. Trimming took off 3 bases at V and 9 bases at J, with 6 bases between the two ends. This CDR3 reads CASSLGGEQFF. Here the CDR3 DNA reads TGTGCCAGCAGCTTGGGGGGTGAGCAGTTCTTC. The whole variable domain, remainder taken from reference TRBV7-8 and TRBJ2-1, is GAGVSQSPRYKVAKRGQDVALRCDPISGHVSLFWYQQALGQGPEFLTYFQNEAQLDKSGLPSDRFFAERPEGSVSTLKIQRTQQEDSAVYLCASSLGGEQFFGPGTRLTVL.

The chain recombines TRBV5-8 with TRBJ1-2; D uncertain. Trimming took off 0 bases at V and 5 bases at J, with 8 bases between the two ends. This CDR3 is 13 amino acids long. Germline V lookup: CDR1 SGHTS, CDR2 YDEGEE. CDR3 nucleotides: TGTGCCAGCAGCTTGGAGCCAGGTTATGGCTACACCTTC. Amino acids: CASSLEPGYGYTF.

The CDR3: CASTGLYNSPLHF. CDR3 DNA sequence: TGTGCCAGCACCGGACTGTATAATTCACCCCTCCACTTT. The V call is TRBV28, the J call TRBJ1-6; no reliable D call. Germline V gives CDR1 MDHEN, CDR2 SYDVKM. Trimming took off 7 bases at V and 4 bases at J, with 8 bases between the two ends. This CDR3 is built from 13 residues.

The V gene is TRBV7-8, the J gene TRBJ1-1; D is uncertain. V lost 5 bases and J 6 bases, leaving 13 bases between the germline ends. Germline assignment: CDR1 SGHVS and CDR2 FQNEAQ. There are 13 residues in the CDR3. The CDR3 reads CASSTRGISEAFF. CDR3 DNA: TGTGCCAGCAGCACCCGAGGGATTTCTGAAGCTTTCTTT.

The chain carries TRBV28 and TRBJ1-2; no reliable D call. Germline V gene data show CDR1 as MDHEN and CDR2 as SYDVKM. The CDR3 spans 13 residues. Trimming removed 6 bases at V and 3 bases at J, with 11 bases between. CDR3 loop: CASSPRSHYGYTF. The CDR3, as DNA: TGTGCCAGCAGCCCCCGGTCTCACTATGGCTACACCTTC.

The chain is built from TRBV30 and TRBJ2-1, with D possibly TRBD1 on 6 matching bases. With 4 bases removed from V and 0 bases from J, the gap between germline ends came to 16 bases. Per the germline V gene, CDR1 is GTSNPN and CDR2 is SVGIG (reference sequence). CDR3 length: 16 residues. The CDR3 loop is CAWTLGTPSSYNEQFF. The CDR3 nucleotides are TGTGCCTGGACGTTGGGGACACCGAGCTCCTACAATGAGCAGTTCTTC.

V and J are TRBV2 and TRBJ2-2, with 8 bases fitting TRBD1. CDR3 length: 15 residues. CDR1 SNHLY and CDR2 FYNNEI come from the germline V gene. After removal of 7 bases from V and 5 bases from J, the junction contained 9 bases not matched to a gene. This CDR3 reads CASKGTGTPTGELFF. The DNA of the CDR3 is TGTGCCAGCAAGGGGACAGGAACACCGACCGGGGAGCTGTTTTTT.

This clone has just a few counts. The rearrangement links TRBV15 to TRBJ1-5, with unresolved D. V was trimmed by 1 base and J by 4 bases, leaving 17 bases between them. The germline gives CDR1 LNHNV, CDR2 YYDKDF (reference sequence). The CDR3 contains 17 residues. The CDR3 coding sequence is TGTGCCACCAGCAGAGGGGATGAGGGCCCCCGGAATCAGCCCCAGCATTTT. It translates to CATSRGDEGPRNQPQHF.

The V and J genes are TRBV2 and TRBJ1-2; 9 bases map to TRBD1. The germline V gene has CDR1 SNHLY and CDR2 FYNNEI. This CDR3 region has 14 residues. The V segment lost 2 bases and the J segment 3 bases; nucleotides outside the gene matches: 1. In DNA, the CDR3 is TGTGCCAGCAGTGAAACAGGGGGCGACTATGGCTACACCTTC. Its translation is CASSETGGDYGYTF.

The chain couples TRBV7-9 to TRBJ1-1, with a tentative D call TRBD1 (5 bases). The V gene's germline CDR1 is SEHNR and CDR2 FQNEAQ (reference sequence). Trimming pared 5 bases from V and 5 bases from J, leaving 12 bases between. The CDR3 extends over 13 amino acids. As DNA, the CDR3 is TGTGCCAGCAGCCAAGCGGGGGGGACTGAAGCTTTCTTT. Its protein is CASSQAGGTEAFF.